What follows describes a single T cell receptor (beta chain). Relative to the germline gene, one junction end is altered; a read error may explain this. CD8+CD57+ cell expansion had been shown by flow cytometry in patients chosen for sequencing. TCR beta VDJ and CDR3 profiling used genomic DNA as template. MiXCR was run by TCRdb on the reads, yielding one entry per CDR3 protein. The sample consists of around 290,000 distinct CDR3 sequences, 45% to 65% of them appearing once. The germline gives CDR1 ENHRY, CDR2 SYGVKD. This CDR3 contains 15 residues. The record originates from a study of CD8+CD57+ T cells in acquired aplastic anemia.

The receptor was derived from a human donor with aplastic anemia. The chain employs TRBV10-3 and TRBJ2-1, with 14 bases that match TRBD2. Sample: sorted CD4+, CD8+, or CD8+CD57+ T cells (not recorded which) from PBMCs. The CDR3 spells CASSDGTSGGNGQFF. For the CDR3, the DNA is TGTGCCAGCAGTGACGGGACTAGCGGGGGTAATGGGCAGTTCTTC.